Reported below is one T cell receptor (beta chain). This entry is derived from a study of T cell responses to AZD1222 COVID-19 vaccine. Only in-frame clones appear in the TCRdb table, and some are missing; sequencing was by immunoSEQ multiplex PCR. Of 90,000 to 100,000 clones listed, about 89% are singletons. The TCR sequence derives from an adult in good health. The source was peripheral blood, collected on day 0 of AZD1222 vaccination.

CDR3 residues: CASSHTSGNNEQFF. DNA of the CDR3: TGCGCCAGCAGCCATACTAGCGGTAACAATGAGCAGTTCTTC. The chain couples TRBV5-1 to TRBJ2-1; TRBD2 matches at 8 bases. After removal of 4 bases from V and 5 bases from J, the junction contained 5 bases not matched to a gene. CDR1 SGHRS and CDR2 YFSETQ come from the germline V gene. The CDR3 is made up of 14 amino acids.